The 20 T cell receptor beta chains reported below all come from one sample, sequenced in a study of blood T cell repertoires in COVID-19. The protocol was immunoSEQ multiplex PCR, while the TCRdb copy is restricted to in-frame clones and leaves out a portion. The sample lists a few hundred thousand clones; 85% were seen once. Sequenced sample: PBMCs or T cells enriched from blood (not recorded which). Source of these receptors: a middle-aged man who had recovered from COVID-19.

The genes are TRBV6-5 and TRBJ1-2; 9 bases agree with TRBD1. Germline assignment: CDR1 MNHEY and CDR2 SVGAGI. Trimming took 8 bases from V and 7 from J; bases not matched to a gene: 5. The CDR3 has 12 residues. In nucleotides, the CDR3 is TGTGCCAGCTGGGACAGGGCTGGTGGCTACACCTTC. Its translation is CASWDRAGGYTF.

The chain links TRBV5-1 to TRBJ2-2; D is undetermined. The CDR3 totals 15 residues. Germline assignment: CDR1 SGHRS and CDR2 YFSETQ. Trimming left V 1 base short and J 1 base short, with 8 bases between. The DNA for the CDR3 is TGCGCCAGCAGCTTGTATTACGGGAACACCGGGGAGCTGTTTTTT. As protein: CASSLYYGNTGELFF.

V and J are TRBV6-2 or TRBV6-3 and TRBJ2-1; TRBD2 aligns across 10 bases. The CDR3 has 16 residues. With V trimmed by 5 bases and J by 5 bases, 9 bases remained unmatched. Germline V gene lookup returns CDR1 MNHEY and CDR2 SVGEGT. CDR3 residues: CASSATRLAGDNEQFF. Here the CDR3 DNA reads TGTGCCAGCAGTGCTACGCGACTAGCGGGCGACAATGAGCAGTTCTTC.

V and J are TRBV6-2 or TRBV6-3 and TRBJ1-6; D remains unclear. The CDR3 is made up of 14 amino acids. From germline, CDR1 is MNHEY and CDR2 SVGEGT. Trimming took 2 bases from V and 9 from J, leaving 11 bases between them. CDR3 coding DNA: TGTGCCAGCAGTTACGATACAAGTCCTTCACCCCTCCACTTT. This sequence encodes CASSYDTSPSPLHF.

This chain uses TRBV9 with TRBJ2-1; TRBD1 might be the D (5 bases). CDR3 length: 20 residues. Trimming stripped 3 bases from V and 0 bases from J, with 25 bases between. Per germline, CDR1 SGDLS and CDR2 YYNGEE. The CDR3 sequence: CASSARPFGAISSSYNEQFF. The CDR3 DNA reads as TGTGCCAGCAGCGCCCGCCCATTTGGGGCTATCTCTAGCTCCTACAATGAGCAGTTCTTC.

This chain connects TRBV6-2 or TRBV6-3 to TRBJ2-7, with a possible D match to TRBD1 (6 bases). The germline V gene encodes CDR1 MNHEY and CDR2 SVGEGT. Trimming cost V 0 bases and J 4 bases, with 13 bases left between them. The CDR3 contains 15 residues. The chain's CDR3 is CASSYSTGNPYEQYF. The CDR3 nucleotides read TGTGCCAGCAGTTACTCAACAGGGAACCCATACGAGCAGTACTTC.

V gene TRBV4-1 combines with J gene TRBJ2-5; 7 positions match TRBD2. CDR3 length: 20 amino acids. V lost 1 base and J lost 4; bases outside the gene matches: 21. CDR1 is MGHRA, CDR2 YSYEKL, per germline. The CDR3 DNA reads TGCGCCAGCAGCCAAGGCCCAATCCGGCAGCGCCGGGGAGGGCTAGAGACCCAGTACTTC. Translation gives CASSQGPIRQRRGGLETQYF.

The chain employs TRBV4-1 and TRBJ2-3; D is possibly TRBD2 (5 bases). Germline CDR1 MGHRA, CDR2 YSYEKL. V was shortened by 7 bases and J by 6 bases, with 17 bases between the two germline ends. The CDR3 contains 14 residues. DNA for the CDR3: TGCGCCAGCATCCCGGGAACCACGGGGGATACGCAGTATTTT. Translation gives CASIPGTTGDTQYF.

This clone showed up just once. The V and J genes are TRBV19 and TRBJ1-1, with 8 bases fitting TRBD1. The germline V gene has CDR1 LNHDA and CDR2 SQIVND (reference sequence). This CDR3 is 15 amino acids long. Trimming cost V 10 bases and J 0 bases; bases outside gene matches: 10. The CDR3 coding sequence is TGTGCCACCGCAACAGGGGGGGCTATGAACACTGAAGCTTTCTTT. This gives the protein CATATGGAMNTEAFF.

The chain couples TRBV5-1 to TRBJ1-1; 8 bases agree with TRBD1. The V and J ends lost 2 bases and 1 base, in that order; junction bases with no gene match: 1. The CDR3 extends over 14 amino acids. Germline CDR1 reads SGHRS; CDR2 reads YFSETQ. The CDR3 DNA reads TGCGCCAGCAGCTTAGGGACAGGGAACACTGAAGCTTTCTTT. Its protein is CASSLGTGNTEAFF.

This chain uses TRBV6-4 with TRBJ2-2, with D possibly being TRBD2 (7 bases). The germline V gene encodes CDR1 MRHNA and CDR2 SNTAGT. This CDR3 region has 15 residues. The V gene lost 0 bases and the J gene lost 7 bases, with 12 bases spanning the gap. CDR3 loop: CASSDSSGEGGELFF. CDR3 coding DNA: TGTGCCAGCAGTGACTCGTCAGGGGAGGGCGGGGAGCTGTTTTTT.

V and J are TRBV5-5 and TRBJ2-1; 8 bases match TRBD2. The CDR3 loop spans 15 amino acids. Trimming at V came to 3 bases and at J to 9 bases, leaving 11 bases not matched to a gene. Per germline, CDR1 SGHKS and CDR2 YYEKEE (reference sequence). This CDR3 reads CASSSPGLDFGEQFF. CDR3 sequence (DNA): TGTGCCAGCAGCTCCCCGGGACTAGATTTTGGTGAGCAGTTCTTC.

This clone turned up a few times. V usage is TRBV19 and J usage is TRBJ1-3; a weak D match, TRBD1 (6 bases). Germline CDR1 and CDR2: LNHDA and SQIVND (reference sequence). CDR3 length equals 14 residues. V was cut by 5 bases and J by 3 bases, with 11 bases left in between. This CDR3 reads CASSPQGYGNTIYF. CDR3 in DNA: TGTGCCAGTAGTCCTCAGGGGTATGGAAACACCATATATTTT.

The chain links TRBV2 to TRBJ2-2; 8 positions agree with TRBD1. The CDR3 covers 16 residues. CDR1 is SNHLY and CDR2 is FYNNEI in the germline V gene. Trimming removed 6 bases from V and 4 bases from J; junction bases left unmatched: 10. CDR3 nucleotides: TGTGCCAGCAGCACCCCATCCGACAGGGGCACCGGGGAGCTGTTTTTT. Protein product: CASSTPSDRGTGELFF.

Remarks on this clone: Its ends do not fully match the called genes, so a read error is possible. The V and J genes are TRBV6-1 and TRBJ2-3; weak D call: TRBD2 (6 bases). CDR3 length: 18 amino acids. CDR1 is MNHNS and CDR2 is SASEGT in the germline V gene. The CDR3 region is CASSEGVRLADSTDTQYF. The DNA of the CDR3 is TGTGCCAGCAGCGAAGGGGTCAGGTTAGCGGATAGCACAGATACGCAGTATTTT.

The chain combines TRBV20-1 with TRBJ1-2; the D gene is possibly TRBD1 (6 bases). Germline V gene sequence: CDR1 DFQATT, CDR2 SNEGSKA (reference sequence). CDR3 length: 15 residues. The germline V and J ends were trimmed by 3 bases and 8 bases, with 22 bases remaining between them. The CDR3 nucleotides are TGCAGTGCTAGTGACCGGGACCACTCTGGGGGCGGCTACACCTTC. Amino acid sequence: CSASDRDHSGGGYTF.

V gene TRBV9 combines with J gene TRBJ2-7, with TRBD1 identical over 7 bases. V shed 3 bases and J 3 bases; nucleotides not matched to a gene: 6. CDR3 length equals 14 residues. The germline gives CDR1 SGDLS, CDR2 YYNGEE. The CDR3 DNA follows: TGTGCCAGCAGCGCCGGGACAGCGAACTACGAGCAGTACTTC. This gives the protein CASSAGTANYEQYF.

The chain couples TRBV12-3 or TRBV12-4 to TRBJ2-2; D gene uncertain. V was pared by 7 bases and J by 6 bases, with 6 bases between. The CDR3 runs to 11 residues. The CDR3 coding sequence is TGTGCCAGCACCCTCCCCGGGGAGCTGTTTTTT. Protein: CASTLPGELFF.

This chain connects TRBV7-3 to TRBJ1-1; D perhaps matches TRBD1 (5 bases). CDR1 and CDR2 from the germline V gene are SGHTA and FQGTGA. Trimming removed 5 bases from V and 4 bases from J, with 11 bases in between. The CDR3 is 13 residues long. This chain's CDR3 is CASSHPGVTEAFF. CDR3 nucleotides: TGTGCCAGCAGCCACCCGGGGGTCACTGAAGCTTTCTTT.

V gene TRBV24-1 combines with J gene TRBJ1-2; TRBD1 matches 7 bases. CDR1 is KGHDR, CDR2 SFDVKD, per germline. With 1 base clipped from V and 7 bases from J, the junction kept 2 bases outside the gene matches. This CDR3 spans 13 amino acids. The CDR3 sequence: CATSDFGDSGYTF. In DNA, the CDR3 is TGTGCCACCAGTGATTTTGGGGACAGTGGCTACACCTTC.